This T cell receptor (beta chain) was documented in a study of blood T cell repertoires in COVID-19. Study in general: Collection of acute and convalescent COVID-19 samples took place in the United States, Italy and Spain. PBMCs, B-cell-depleted T cells, or T cells were the source of the cDNA or gDNA that made up the material.

V was trimmed by 4 bases and J by 6 bases, leaving 16 bases between them. Germline CDR1 and CDR2: SGDLS and YYNGEE. The CDR3 is 14 residues long. As processed by the authors: Reference gene primer amplification yielded estimated nucleated cell counts. The protocol was immunoSEQ multiplex PCR, while the TCRdb copy is restricted to in-frame clones and leaves out a portion. The V and J calls and clone size come from that table; D and trimming were worked out from the DNA. This sample carries fewer than 140,000 clones, 70% to 80% of them seen once, and the ten largest clones take 5% to 7.5%. Patients of the Seattle cohort, enrolled during active infection, were followed longitudinally.

The chain couples TRBV9 to TRBJ1-2; TRBD1 is a possible D gene (6 bases). The receptor was isolated from an elderly man with COVID-19, enrolled during active disease. Source material: peripheral blood. The CDR3 DNA sequence: TGTGCCAGCAGCTATCTGACAGGCCCCAATGGCTACACCTTC. Translating gives CASSYLTGPNGYTF.